This T cell receptor beta chain was found in a study of blood T cells in healthy people across ages. Germline V CDR1 and CDR2: MNHEY, SMNVEV (reference sequence). CDR3 size: 16 residues. Trimming removed 2 bases from V and 6 bases from J, with 20 bases in between. Combining a sample-barcoded 5' primer with a J-beta primer mix, a second PCR ran for 7 to 11 cycles. TCRdb reprocessed the 5' RACE reads via MiXCR and lists one record per CDR3 protein. The sample lists 1.5 million to 2 million distinct CDR3 sequences, 28% occurring once. In its sample, this clonotype was seen a few times. V gene TRBV27 combines with J gene TRBJ2-7; D is possibly TRBD2 (6 bases). Material: blood. The sequence was collected from a woman aged 30 to 39 in good health. This CDR3 reads CASSLRISGQGGEQYF. The CDR3, as DNA: TGTGCCAGCAGTTTAAGGATAAGCGGGCAGGGTGGCGAGCAGTACTTC.